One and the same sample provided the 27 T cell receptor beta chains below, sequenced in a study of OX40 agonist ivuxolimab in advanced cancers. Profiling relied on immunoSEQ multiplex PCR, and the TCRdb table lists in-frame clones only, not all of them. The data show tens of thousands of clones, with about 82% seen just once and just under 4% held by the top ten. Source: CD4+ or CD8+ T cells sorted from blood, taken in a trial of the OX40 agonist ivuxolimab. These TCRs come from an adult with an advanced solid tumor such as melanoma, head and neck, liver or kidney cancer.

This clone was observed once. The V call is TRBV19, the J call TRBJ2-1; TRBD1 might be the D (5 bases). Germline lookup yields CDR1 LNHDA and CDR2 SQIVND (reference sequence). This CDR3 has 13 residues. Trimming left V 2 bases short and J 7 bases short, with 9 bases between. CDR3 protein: CASSISRENEQFF. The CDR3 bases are TGTGCCAGTAGTATAAGCAGGGAAAATGAGCAGTTCTTC.

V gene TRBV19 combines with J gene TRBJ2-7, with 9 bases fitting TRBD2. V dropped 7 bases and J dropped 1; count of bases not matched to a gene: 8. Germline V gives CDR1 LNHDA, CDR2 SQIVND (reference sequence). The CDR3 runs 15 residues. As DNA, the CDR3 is TGTGCCAGTAAACGGGCGGCGGGGGGGTCCTACGAGCAGTACTTC. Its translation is CASKRAAGGSYEQYF.

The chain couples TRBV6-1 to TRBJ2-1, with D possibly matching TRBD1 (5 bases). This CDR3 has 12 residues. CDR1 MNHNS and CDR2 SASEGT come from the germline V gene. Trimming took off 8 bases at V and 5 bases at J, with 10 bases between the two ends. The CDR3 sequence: CASSRTNNEQFF. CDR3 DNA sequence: TGTGCCAGCTCCAGGACAAACAATGAGCAGTTCTTC.

CDR3 DNA sequence: TGCGCCAGCAGCCAAACACTCTTACGAGGGCCTTCCTACGAGCAGTACTTC. This translates into CASSQTLLRGPSYEQYF. V and J are TRBV4-1 and TRBJ2-7, with D perhaps matching TRBD2 (5 bases). Trimming shortened V by 2 bases and J by 1 base, and 18 bases separated the two germline ends. CDR3 size: 17 residues. Germline loops: CDR1 MGHRA, CDR2 YSYEKL.

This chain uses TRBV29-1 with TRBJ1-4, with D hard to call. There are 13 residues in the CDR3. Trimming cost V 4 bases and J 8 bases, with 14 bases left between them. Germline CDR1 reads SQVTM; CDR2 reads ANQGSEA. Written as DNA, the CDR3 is TGCAGCGTTGTTATCCAGGATCGAGAAAAACTGTTTTTT. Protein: CSVVIQDREKLFF.

This chain's CDR3 is CASSGQGFYTF. The CDR3 bases are TGTGCCAGCAGTGGACAGGGTTTCTACACCTTC. The chain links TRBV28 to TRBJ1-2; 8 bases are shared with TRBD1. Germline CDR1 and CDR2: MDHEN and SYDVKM. V lost 5 bases and J lost 10; bases outside the gene matches: 3. The CDR3 extends over 11 amino acids.

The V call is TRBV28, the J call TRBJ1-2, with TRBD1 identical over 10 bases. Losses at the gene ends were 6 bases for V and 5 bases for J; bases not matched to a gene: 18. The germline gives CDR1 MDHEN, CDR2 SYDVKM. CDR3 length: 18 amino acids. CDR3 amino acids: CASRHPRRDRGVKYGYTF. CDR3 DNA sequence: TGTGCCAGCAGACATCCCCGCCGGGACAGGGGTGTTAAGTATGGCTACACCTTC.

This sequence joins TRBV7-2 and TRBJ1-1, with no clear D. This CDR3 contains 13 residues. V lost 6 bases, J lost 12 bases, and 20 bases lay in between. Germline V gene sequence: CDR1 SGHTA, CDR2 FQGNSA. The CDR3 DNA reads TGTGCCAGCAGTTATAGGGCTGGAGACATCTCTTTCTTT. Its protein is CASSYRAGDISFF. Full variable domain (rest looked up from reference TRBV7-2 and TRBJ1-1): GAGVSQSPSNKVTEKGKDVELRCDPISGHTALYWYRQSLGQGLEFLIYFQGNSAPDKSGLPSDRFSAERTGGSVSTLTIQRTQQEDSAVYLCASSYRAGDISFFGQGTRLTVV.

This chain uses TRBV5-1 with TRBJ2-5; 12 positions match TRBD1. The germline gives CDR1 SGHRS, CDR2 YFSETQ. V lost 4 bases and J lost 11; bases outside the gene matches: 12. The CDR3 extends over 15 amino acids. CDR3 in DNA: TGCGCCAGCAGCCCCGGGACAGGGGGCGGCATGGCGCAGTACTTC. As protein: CASSPGTGGGMAQYF.

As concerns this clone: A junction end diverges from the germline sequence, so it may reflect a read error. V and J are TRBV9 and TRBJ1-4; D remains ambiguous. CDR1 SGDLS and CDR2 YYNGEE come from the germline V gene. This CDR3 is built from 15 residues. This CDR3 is CASSVARGTTEKLFF. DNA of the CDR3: TGTGCCAGCAGCGTAGCTCGGGGAACTACTGAAAAACTGTTTTTT. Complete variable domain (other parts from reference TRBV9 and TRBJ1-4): DSGVTQTPKHLITATGQRVTLRCSPRSGDLSVYWYQQSLDQGLQFLIQYYNGEERAKGNILERFSAQQFPDLHSELNLSSLELGDSALYFCASSVARGTTEKLFFGSGTQLSVL.

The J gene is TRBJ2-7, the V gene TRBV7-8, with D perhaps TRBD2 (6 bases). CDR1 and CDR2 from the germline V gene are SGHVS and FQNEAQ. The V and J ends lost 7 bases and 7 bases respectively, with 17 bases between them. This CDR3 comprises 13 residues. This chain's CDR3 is CASTLEGMGEQYF. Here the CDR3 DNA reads TGTGCCAGCACCTTGGAGGGAATGGGGGAGCAGTACTTC.

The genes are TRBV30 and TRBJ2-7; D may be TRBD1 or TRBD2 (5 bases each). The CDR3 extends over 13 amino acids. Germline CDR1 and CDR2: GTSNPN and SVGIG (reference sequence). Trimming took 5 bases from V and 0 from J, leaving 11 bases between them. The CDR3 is CAWGTHGSYEQYF. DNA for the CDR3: TGTGCCTGGGGGACCCATGGCTCCTACGAGCAGTACTTC.

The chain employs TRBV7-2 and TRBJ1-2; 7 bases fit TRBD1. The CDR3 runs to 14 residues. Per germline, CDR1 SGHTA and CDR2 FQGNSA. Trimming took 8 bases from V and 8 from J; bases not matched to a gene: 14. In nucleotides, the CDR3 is TGTGCCAGCTTCCGGGACAGAAGAGTTACGGGCTACACCTTC. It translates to CASFRDRRVTGYTF.

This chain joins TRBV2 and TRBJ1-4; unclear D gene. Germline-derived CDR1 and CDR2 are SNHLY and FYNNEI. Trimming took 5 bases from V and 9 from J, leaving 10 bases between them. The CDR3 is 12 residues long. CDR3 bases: TGTGCCAGCAGTCCCGACCGGAAAAAACTGTTTTTT. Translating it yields CASSPDRKKLFF.

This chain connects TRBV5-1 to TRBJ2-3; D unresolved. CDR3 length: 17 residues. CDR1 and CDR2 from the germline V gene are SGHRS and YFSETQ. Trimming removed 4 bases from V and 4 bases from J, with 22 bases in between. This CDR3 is CASSQMLARGLADTQYF. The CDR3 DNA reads TGCGCCAGCAGCCAAATGTTGGCTAGAGGCTTGGCAGATACGCAGTATTTT.

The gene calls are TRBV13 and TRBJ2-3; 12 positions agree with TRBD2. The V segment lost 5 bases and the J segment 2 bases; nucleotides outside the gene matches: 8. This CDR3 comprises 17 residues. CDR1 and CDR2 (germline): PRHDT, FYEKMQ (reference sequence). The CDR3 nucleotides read TGTGCCAGCAGCCGCAGACTAGCGGGGGAACTCACAGATACGCAGTATTTT. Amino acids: CASSRRLAGELTDTQYF.

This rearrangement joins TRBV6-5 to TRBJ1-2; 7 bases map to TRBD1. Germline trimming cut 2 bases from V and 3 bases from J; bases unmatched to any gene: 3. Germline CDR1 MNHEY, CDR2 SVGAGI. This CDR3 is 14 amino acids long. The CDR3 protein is CASSYDGQDYGYTF. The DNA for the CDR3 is TGTGCCAGCAGTTACGACGGACAGGACTATGGCTACACCTTC.

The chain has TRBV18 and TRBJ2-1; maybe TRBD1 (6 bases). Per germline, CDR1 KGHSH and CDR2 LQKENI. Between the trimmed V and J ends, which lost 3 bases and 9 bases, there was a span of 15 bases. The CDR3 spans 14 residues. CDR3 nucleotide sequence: TGTGCCAGCTCACCCACCATAGGGGGTGGTGAGCAGTTCTTC. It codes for CASSPTIGGGEQFF.

CDR3 amino acids: CASFPWESGTEAFF. The CDR3 DNA reads TGTGCCAGTTTCCCATGGGAATCGGGTACTGAAGCTTTCTTT. V and J are TRBV2 and TRBJ1-1; D gene ambiguous. Looked up from germline, CDR1 is SNHLY and CDR2 is FYNNEI. Deletions cut 9 bases from V and 5 bases from J, with 19 bases between. The CDR3 spans 14 residues. Full variable domain (missing parts from reference TRBV2 and TRBJ1-1): EPEVTQTPSHQVTQMGQEVILRCVPISNHLYFYWYRQILGQKVEFLVSFYNNEISEKSEIFDDQFSVERPDGSNFTLKIRSTKLEDSAMYFCASFPWESGTEAFFGQGTRLTVV.

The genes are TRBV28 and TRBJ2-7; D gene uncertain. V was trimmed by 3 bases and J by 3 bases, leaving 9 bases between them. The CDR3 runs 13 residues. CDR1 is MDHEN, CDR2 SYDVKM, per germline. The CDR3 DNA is TGTGCCAGCAGTTTGGGCGCGCTCTACGAGCAGTACTTC. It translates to CASSLGALYEQYF.

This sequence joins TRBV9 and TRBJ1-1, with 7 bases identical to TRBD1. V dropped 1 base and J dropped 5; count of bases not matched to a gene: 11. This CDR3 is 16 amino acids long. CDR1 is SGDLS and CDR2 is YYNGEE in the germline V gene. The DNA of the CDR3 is TGTGCCAGCAGCGTATTTCAGGGGGACGGAGCTACTGAAGCTTTCTTT. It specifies CASSVFQGDGATEAFF.

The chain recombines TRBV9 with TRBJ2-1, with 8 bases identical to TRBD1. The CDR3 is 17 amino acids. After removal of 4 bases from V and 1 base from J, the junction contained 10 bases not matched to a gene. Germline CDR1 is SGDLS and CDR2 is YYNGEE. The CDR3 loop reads CASSPEEGTGSYNEQFF. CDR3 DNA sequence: TGTGCCAGCAGCCCGGAGGAGGGGACAGGTTCCTACAATGAGCAGTTCTTC.

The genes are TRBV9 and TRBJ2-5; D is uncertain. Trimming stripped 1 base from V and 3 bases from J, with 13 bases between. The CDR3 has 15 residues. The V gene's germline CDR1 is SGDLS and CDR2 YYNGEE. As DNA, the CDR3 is TGTGCCAGCAGCGTACTGGGGATTCAAAAAGAGACCCAGTACTTC. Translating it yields CASSVLGIQKETQYF.

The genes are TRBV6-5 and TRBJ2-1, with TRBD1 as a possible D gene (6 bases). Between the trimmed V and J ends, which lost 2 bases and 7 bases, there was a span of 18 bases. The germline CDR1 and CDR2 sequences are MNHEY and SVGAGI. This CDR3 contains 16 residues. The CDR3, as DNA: TGTGCCAGCAGTTACGCACGACAGGCGGGTACGAATGAGCAGTTCTTC. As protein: CASSYARQAGTNEQFF.

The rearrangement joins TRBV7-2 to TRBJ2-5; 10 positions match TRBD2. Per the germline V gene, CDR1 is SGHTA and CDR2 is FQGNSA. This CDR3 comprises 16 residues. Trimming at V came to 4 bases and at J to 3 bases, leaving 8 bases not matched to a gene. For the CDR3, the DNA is TGTGCCAGCAGCTACTACACTAGCGGGGAGAAAGAGACCCAGTACTTC. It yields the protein CASSYYTSGEKETQYF. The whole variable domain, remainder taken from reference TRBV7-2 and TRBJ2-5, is GAGVSQSPSNKVTEKGKDVELRCDPISGHTALYWYRQSLGQGLEFLIYFQGNSAPDKSGLPSDRFSAERTGGSVSTLTIQRTQQEDSAVYLCASSYYTSGEKETQYFGPGTRLLVL.

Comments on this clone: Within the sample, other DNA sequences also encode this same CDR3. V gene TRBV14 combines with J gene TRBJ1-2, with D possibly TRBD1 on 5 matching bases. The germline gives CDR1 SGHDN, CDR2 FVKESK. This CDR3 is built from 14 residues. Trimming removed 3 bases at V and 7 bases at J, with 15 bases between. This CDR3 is CASSQQTGIGGYTF. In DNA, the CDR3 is TGTGCCAGCAGCCAGCAAACAGGAATTGGTGGCTACACCTTC.

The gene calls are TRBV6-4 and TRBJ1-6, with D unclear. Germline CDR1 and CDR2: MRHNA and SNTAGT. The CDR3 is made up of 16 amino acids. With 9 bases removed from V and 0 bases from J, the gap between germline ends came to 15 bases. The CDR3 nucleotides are TGTGCCAGAAAGGGCGCCAGCCGCTCCTATAATTCACCCCTCCACTTT. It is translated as CARKGASRSYNSPLHF.